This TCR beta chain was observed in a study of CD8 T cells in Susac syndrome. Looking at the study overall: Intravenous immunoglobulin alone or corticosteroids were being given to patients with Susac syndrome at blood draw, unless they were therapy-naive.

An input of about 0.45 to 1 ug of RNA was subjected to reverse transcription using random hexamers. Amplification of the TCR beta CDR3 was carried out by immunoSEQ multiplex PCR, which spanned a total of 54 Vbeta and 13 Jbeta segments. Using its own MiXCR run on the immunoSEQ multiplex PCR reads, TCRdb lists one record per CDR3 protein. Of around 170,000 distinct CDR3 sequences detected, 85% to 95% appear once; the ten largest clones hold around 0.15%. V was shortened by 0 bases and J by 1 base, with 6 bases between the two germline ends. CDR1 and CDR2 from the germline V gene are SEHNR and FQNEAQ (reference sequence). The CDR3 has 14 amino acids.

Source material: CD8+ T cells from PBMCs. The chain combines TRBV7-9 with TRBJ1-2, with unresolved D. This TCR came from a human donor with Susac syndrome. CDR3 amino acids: CASSLAPDNYGYTF. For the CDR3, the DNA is TGTGCCAGCAGCTTAGCTCCGGATAACTATGGCTACACCTTC.